These T cell receptor beta chains were read from a single sample in a study of CD8+CD57+ T cells in acquired aplastic anemia. TCRdb ran MiXCR on the reads and lists one entry per CDR3 protein. This table holds about 420,000 distinct CDR3 sequences, around 72% found once. The specimen sequenced was sorted CD4+, CD8+, or CD8+CD57+ T cells (not recorded which) from PBMCs. The receptor source for this set is a human donor in good health, serving as a control. Both conserved end residues are part of each CDR3. Fields, in order: V gene, CDR3 length, clone size, D gene, J gene, CDR3 protein, CDR3 DNA. D genes are given only for firm matches. Clone size is not always given. Where it is, it says once, few, many or a class for expanded clones.

V gene: TRBV19
CDR3 length: 8
clone size: NA
D gene: NA
J gene: TRBJ1-2
CDR3 protein: CATGTADF
CDR3 DNA: TGTGCCACAGGGACGGCCGACTTC

V gene: TRBV6-2/TRBV6-3
CDR3 length: 11
clone size: NA
D gene: NA
J gene: TRBJ1-2
CDR3 protein: CASTPREGYTF
CDR3 DNA: TGTGCCAGCACTCCCCGGGAGGGCTACACCTTC

V gene: TRBV6-1
CDR3 length: 15
clone size: many
D gene: TRBD1
J gene: TRBJ2-2
CDR3 protein: CASSEGTGNTGELFF
CDR3 DNA: TGTGCCAGCAGTGAAGGGACAGGGAACACCGGGGAGCTGTTTTTT

V gene: TRBV10-2
CDR3 length: 16
clone size: NA
D gene: TRBD2
J gene: TRBJ2-1
CDR3 protein: CASSDHGTSGANEQFF
CDR3 DNA: TGCGCCAGCAGTGACCACGGGACTAGCGGGGCGAATGAGCAGTTCTTC

V gene: TRBV12-3/TRBV12-4
CDR3 length: 13
clone size: NA
D gene: NA
J gene: TRBJ1-2
CDR3 protein: CASSDSRNYGYTF
CDR3 DNA: TGCGCCAGCAGCGACAGTAGAAACTATGGCTACACCTTC

V gene: TRBV7-8
CDR3 length: 16
clone size: NA
D gene: TRBD1
J gene: TRBJ1-3
CDR3 protein: CASSWTGQSSGYTIYF
CDR3 DNA: TGTGCCAGCAGCTGGACAGGACAGTCCTCTGGCTACACCATATATTTT

V gene: TRBV12-3/TRBV12-4
CDR3 length: 13
clone size: many
D gene: NA
J gene: TRBJ1-1
CDR3 protein: CASSTSVKTEAFF
CDR3 DNA: TGTGCCAGCAGTACTTCAGTTAAGACTGAAGCTTTCTTT

V gene: TRBV20-1
CDR3 length: 12
clone size: many
D gene: NA
J gene: TRBJ2-7
CDR3 protein: CSASPSRDEQYF
CDR3 DNA: TGCAGTGCTAGCCCATCTCGCGACGAGCAGTACTTC

V gene: TRBV20-1
CDR3 length: 16
clone size: NA
D gene: NA
J gene: TRBJ1-5
CDR3 protein: CSAEDSGGAYEQPQHF
CDR3 DNA: TGCAGTGCTGAGGATAGCGGGGGGGCTTACGAGCAGCCCCAGCATTTT

V gene: TRBV9
CDR3 length: 14
clone size: NA
D gene: NA
J gene: TRBJ2-3
CDR3 protein: CASSSQGVADEAFF
CDR3 DNA: TGTGCCAGCAGCTCACAGGGCGTAGCAGATGAAGCTTTTTTT

V gene: TRBV7-3
CDR3 length: 15
clone size: NA
D gene: TRBD1
J gene: TRBJ2-7
CDR3 protein: CASSSSGTGTYEQYF
CDR3 DNA: TGTGCCAGCAGCTCATCCGGGACAGGAACCTACGAGCAGTACTTC

V gene: TRBV20-1
CDR3 length: 11
clone size: many
D gene: NA
J gene: TRBJ1-5
CDR3 protein: CSAGRDQGQHF
CDR3 DNA: TGCAGTGCTGGAAGGGACCAAGGCCAGCATTTT

V gene: TRBV20-1
CDR3 length: 14
clone size: NA
D gene: NA
J gene: TRBJ2-1
CDR3 protein: CSARHTVKNNEQLF
CDR3 DNA: TGCAGTGCAAGGCATACAGTGAAGAACAATGAGCAGTTATTC

V gene: TRBV9
CDR3 length: 15
clone size: NA
D gene: NA
J gene: TRBJ2-2
CDR3 protein: CASSRGHGLAGEVFF
CDR3 DNA: TGTGCCAGCAGCCGGGGGCACGGTTTGGCCGGGGAGGTGTTTTTT

V gene: TRBV5-1
CDR3 length: 17
clone size: NA
D gene: TRBD1
J gene: TRBJ1-1
CDR3 protein: CASSSQTGTGGVTEAFF
CDR3 DNA: TGCGCCAGCAGCTCACAAACCGGGACAGGGGGCGTGACTGAAGCTTTCTTT

V gene: TRBV5-1
CDR3 length: 13
clone size: NA
D gene: TRBD1
J gene: TRBJ1-4
CDR3 protein: CASSLDGQGELFF
CDR3 DNA: TGCGCCAGCAGCTTAGATGGACAGGGCGAACTGTTTTTT

V gene: TRBV5-6
CDR3 length: 14
clone size: many
D gene: TRBD1
J gene: TRBJ1-2
CDR3 protein: CASSLRTGGGGYTF
CDR3 DNA: TGTGCCAGCAGCTTACGGACAGGGGGAGGTGGCTACACCTTC

V gene: TRBV19
CDR3 length: 15
clone size: many
D gene: NA
J gene: TRBJ1-4
CDR3 protein: CASSMGRQLNEKLFF
CDR3 DNA: TGTGCCAGTAGTATGGGGAGACAGCTGAATGAAAAACTGTTTTTT

V gene: TRBV7-2
CDR3 length: 14
clone size: NA
D gene: NA
J gene: TRBJ2-7
CDR3 protein: CASSNLGRTYEQYF
CDR3 DNA: TGTGCCAGCAGCAACCTTGGGAGGACCTACGAGCAGTACTTC

V gene: TRBV24-1
CDR3 length: 15
clone size: NA
D gene: NA
J gene: TRBJ1-5
CDR3 protein: CASSRTETGEQTQHF
CDR3 DNA: TGTGCCAGCAGTAGGACGGAGACAGGCGAACAGACGCAGCATTTT

V gene: TRBV10-3
CDR3 length: 14
clone size: NA
D gene: NA
J gene: TRBJ1-4
CDR3 protein: CAISDSIVNQKLFF
CDR3 DNA: TGTGCCATCAGTGACTCAATTGTGAACCAAAAACTGTTTTTT

V gene: TRBV7-2
CDR3 length: 13
clone size: NA
D gene: NA
J gene: TRBJ1-5
CDR3 protein: CASSETRNQPQHF
CDR3 DNA: TGTGCCAGCAGCGAAACACGGAATCAGCCCCAGCATTTT

V gene: TRBV20-1
CDR3 length: 13
clone size: NA
D gene: NA
J gene: TRBJ1-2
CDR3 protein: CSARAPSHWRPHF
CDR3 DNA: TGCAGTGCTAGAGCTCCCAGCCACTGGCGGCCACACTTC

V gene: TRBV7-2
CDR3 length: 14
clone size: NA
D gene: NA
J gene: TRBJ1-2
CDR3 protein: CASSLRQGDHAQHF
CDR3 DNA: TGTGCCAGCAGCTTACGTCAGGGTGACCATGCCCAGCACTTC

V gene: TRBV20-1
CDR3 length: 13
clone size: NA
D gene: NA
J gene: TRBJ2-5
CDR3 protein: CSAPRWGGETQYF
CDR3 DNA: TGCAGTGCCCCGCGGTGGGGAGGAGAGACCCAGTACTTC

V gene: TRBV19
CDR3 length: 16
clone size: NA
D gene: NA
J gene: TRBJ1-1
CDR3 protein: CASSLGPGASRTEAFF
CDR3 DNA: TGTGCCAGCAGCTTAGGGCCAGGGGCATCCAGGACTGAAGCTTTCTTT

V gene: TRBV29-1
CDR3 length: 15
clone size: few
D gene: TRBD1
J gene: TRBJ1-2
CDR3 protein: CSVGEGQGVKYGYTF
CDR3 DNA: TGCAGCGTTGGCGAAGGACAGGGTGTGAAATATGGCTACACCTTC

V gene: TRBV27
CDR3 length: 16
clone size: many
D gene: NA
J gene: TRBJ1-1
CDR3 protein: CASSLASGPPVTEAFF
CDR3 DNA: TGTGCCAGCAGTTTAGCGTCGGGACCCCCTGTAACTGAAGCTTTCTTT

V gene: TRBV20-1
CDR3 length: 14
clone size: many
D gene: NA
J gene: TRBJ1-1
CDR3 protein: CSASDSWMNTEAFF
CDR3 DNA: TGCAGTGCTAGCGACTCTTGGATGAACACTGAAGCTTTCTTT

V gene: TRBV19
CDR3 length: 14
clone size: few
D gene: NA
J gene: TRBJ1-2
CDR3 protein: CASSVGPVDYGYTF
CDR3 DNA: TGTGCCAGTAGTGTGGGGCCAGTCGACTATGGCTACACCTTC

V gene: TRBV7-2
CDR3 length: 14
clone size: many
D gene: NA
J gene: TRBJ1-5
CDR3 protein: CASSSRQTHQPQHF
CDR3 DNA: TGTGCCAGCAGCTCGAGACAGACCCATCAGCCCCAGCATTTT

V gene: TRBV2
CDR3 length: 15
clone size: many
D gene: TRBD1
J gene: TRBJ2-7
CDR3 protein: CASRLPGQNYYEQYF
CDR3 DNA: TGTGCCAGCAGGTTACCGGGACAGAATTACTACGAGCAGTACTTC

V gene: TRBV20-1
CDR3 length: 15
clone size: once
D gene: NA
J gene: TRBJ1-2
CDR3 protein: CSAPIDGEDPSGYTF
CDR3 DNA: TGCAGTGCTCCTATCGATGGGGAGGATCCTAGCGGCTACACCTTC

V gene: TRBV20-1
CDR3 length: 14
clone size: NA
D gene: NA
J gene: TRBJ1-2
CDR3 protein: CSARGVRTSHGYTF
CDR3 DNA: TGCAGTGCTAGAGGGGTCAGAACTAGTCATGGCTACACCTTC

V gene: TRBV19
CDR3 length: 13
clone size: NA
D gene: TRBD1
J gene: TRBJ1-1
CDR3 protein: CATSTGMNTEAFF
CDR3 DNA: TGTGCCACCTCGACAGGGATGAACACTGAAGCTTTCTTT

V gene: TRBV24-1
CDR3 length: 13
clone size: NA
D gene: TRBD1
J gene: TRBJ2-7
CDR3 protein: CATNYRGTGEQYF
CDR3 DNA: TGTGCCACCAATTACAGGGGGACCGGCGAGCAGTACTTC

V gene: TRBV20-1
CDR3 length: 15
clone size: many
D gene: TRBD1
J gene: TRBJ2-7
CDR3 protein: CSARGQGAFSYEQYF
CDR3 DNA: TGCAGTGCTAGGGGACAGGGAGCCTTCTCCTACGAGCAGTACTTC

V gene: TRBV4-1
CDR3 length: 16
clone size: NA
D gene: NA
J gene: TRBJ2-3
CDR3 protein: CASSQDHIDQTDTQYF
CDR3 DNA: TGCGCCAGCAGCCAAGATCATATAGACCAGACAGATACGCAGTATTTT

V gene: TRBV5-1
CDR3 length: 14
clone size: NA
D gene: NA
J gene: TRBJ2-1
CDR3 protein: CASSLGNGQGEQFF
CDR3 DNA: TGCGCCAGCAGCCTCGGGAACGGGCAAGGTGAGCAGTTCTTC

V gene: TRBV9
CDR3 length: 16
clone size: NA
D gene: TRBD2
J gene: TRBJ2-7
CDR3 protein: CASSQRTSADTQEQYF
CDR3 DNA: TGCGCCAGCAGCCAACGGACTAGCGCAGATACGCAGGAGCAGTACTTC

V gene: TRBV7-3
CDR3 length: 14
clone size: NA
D gene: NA
J gene: TRBJ2-7
CDR3 protein: CASSRRGRFGEQYF
CDR3 DNA: TGTGCCAGCAGCCGGCGGGGCAGGTTCGGGGAGCAGTACTTC

V gene: TRBV4-3
CDR3 length: 14
clone size: few
D gene: NA
J gene: TRBJ2-6
CDR3 protein: CASSQVRQVGTEAF
CDR3 DNA: TGCGCCAGCAGCCAAGTAAGACAGGTGGGCACTGAAGCTTTC